This is a list of T cell receptor beta chains from one sample in a study of cytomegalovirus exposure and HLA in healthy donors. Clones were read by immunoSEQ multiplex PCR, and TCRdb kept only the in-frame ones, dropping some. In the table there are some 41,000 clones, 90% to 95% of which are singletons. Sample: PBMCs. These receptors were taken from a woman aged 18-30 years in good health and CMV-seronegative. Both conserved end residues are part of each CDR3.

V	length	J	CDR3
TRBV29-1	15	TRBJ2-3	CSVVKIGGRTDTQYF
TRBV5-6	14	TRBJ1-1	CASSSAGLNTEAFF
TRBV29-1	11	TRBJ1-1	CSIGESGEAFF
TRBV27	14	TRBJ1-6	CASSPLTSTVPLHF
TRBV2	14	TRBJ2-1	CASTGLAGLNEQFF
TRBV6-1	14	TRBJ1-3	CASMRVDSGNTIYF
TRBV5-1	14	TRBJ2-4	CASSVGQGAGIQYF
TRBV5-5	16	TRBJ2-2	CASSLWRSSISGELFF
TRBV5-1	14	TRBJ2-1	CASSLTSGGYEQFF
TRBV27	15	TRBJ1-6	CASSLMDMGNSPLHF
TRBV27	14	TRBJ1-5	CASKGQGGNQPQHF
TRBV29-1	12	TRBJ1-1	CSVRQGNTEAFF
TRBV10-3	16	TRBJ2-7	CAITPDTRLDPYEQYF
TRBV19	12	TRBJ1-2	CASREGAYGYTF
TRBV7-9	15	TRBJ2-1	CASSSSGGAIGEQFF
TRBV6-1	17	TRBJ2-3	CASSEAPGGGALDTQYF
TRBV9	18	TRBJ2-3	CASSPKSGSGRGADTQYF
TRBV30	15	TRBJ2-5	CAWSHPGTGQETQYF
TRBV19	16	TRBJ2-2	CASSTIGTANTGELFF
TRBV19	14	TRBJ2-2	CASSMDRNTGELFF
TRBV19	13	TRBJ2-7	CASSIGPVYEQYF
TRBV10-1	13	TRBJ2-5	CASSEAGSETQYF
TRBV28	15	TRBJ2-5	CASSSLRGHQETQYF
TRBV7-2	16	TRBJ2-3	CASSKTRDWGTDTQYF
TRBV11-2	11	TRBJ2-7	CASSFTYEQYF
TRBV2	16	TRBJ1-1	CASSVPPEFTNTEAFF
TRBV6-5	12	TRBJ1-1	CASSFGTNEAFF
TRBV6-1	15	TRBJ2-3	CASSPLAGETDTQYF
TRBV28	21	TRBJ2-1	CASSSQLTSGGARGWYNEQFF
TRBV5-1	15	TRBJ2-2	CASSLAGGNTGELFF
TRBV10-3	15	TRBJ2-1	CAISGGLAGYNEQFF
TRBV6-5	14	TRBJ1-4	CASSYRVSTGGLFF
TRBV6-4	14	TRBJ1-2	CASSDWGRGYGYTF
TRBV29-1	12	TRBJ2-7	CSVQTGTYEQYF
TRBV5-1	14	TRBJ1-1	CASSFWGLNTEAFF
TRBV27	16	TRBJ2-5	CASSFGGGGHQETQYF
TRBV27	14	TRBJ2-7	CASSLSLDSYEQYF
TRBV6-5	13	TRBJ1-2	CASSSSGNYGYTF
TRBV5-1	12	TRBJ1-2	CASSLGEEGYTF
TRBV4-1	15	TRBJ2-5	CASSQEWQGLWTQYF
TRBV6-1	16	TRBJ2-1	CASSVKGMRDRDEQFF
TRBV6-4	14	TRBJ2-2	CASSEGGNTGELFF
TRBV27	15	TRBJ1-4	CASSAGGRVIEKLFF
TRBV28	15	TRBJ1-1	CASSLDYATSTEAFF
TRBV5-1	14	TRBJ2-3	CASSGGRGADTQYF
TRBV28	13	TRBJ2-5	CASSWGEGETQYF
TRBV5-1	19	TRBJ1-3	CASSHGTGGRRGSGNTIYF
TRBV18	12	TRBJ2-5	CASSPGRETQYF
TRBV10-2	14	TRBJ2-7	CASREDRGMWEQYF
TRBV6-5	14	TRBJ2-7	CASALGPTTYEQYF
TRBV6-1	16	TRBJ1-6	CASSERTGQHNSPLHF
TRBV4-1	15	TRBJ1-4	CASSQDRPGDEKLFF
TRBV4-2	16	TRBJ2-3	CASSQDLGQGADTQYF
TRBV9	14	TRBJ2-1	CASSSALLSDEQFF
TRBV6-1	15	TRBJ2-3	CASRPDRGGTDTQYF